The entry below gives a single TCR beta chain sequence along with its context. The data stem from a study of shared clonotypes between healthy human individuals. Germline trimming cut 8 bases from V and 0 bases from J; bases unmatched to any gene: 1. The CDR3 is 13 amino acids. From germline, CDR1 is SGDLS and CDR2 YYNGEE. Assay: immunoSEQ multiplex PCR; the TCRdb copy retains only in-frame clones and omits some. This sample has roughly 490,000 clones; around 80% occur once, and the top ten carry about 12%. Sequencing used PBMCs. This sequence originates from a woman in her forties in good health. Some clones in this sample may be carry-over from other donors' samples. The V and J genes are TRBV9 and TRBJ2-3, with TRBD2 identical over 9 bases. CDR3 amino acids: CASTSGSTDTQYF. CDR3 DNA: TGTGCCAGTACTAGCGGGAGCACAGATACGCAGTATTTT.